These 17 T cell receptor beta chains share one sample of origin, sequenced in a study of shared clonotypes between healthy human individuals (dated by TCRdb to the early 2020s). Library generation was performed with the immunoSEQ multiplex PCR assay. TCRdb's version of the immuneACCESS table is confined to in-frame rearrangements and falls short of the full clone set. An unresolved V gene accounts for under half of the shortfall where checked; the remainder is of unknown origin. This sample gives approximately 100,000 clones in total; 65% to 70% of them show up just once. Jointly, the top ten make up about 48% of the sample. Material: memory CD8+ T cells sorted from blood. Explained via the paper, the cell subset or site label denotes: CD45RO+ cells pooled with CCR7-negative TemRA cells. These TCRs come from a man aged 25 to 45 in good health.

This clone was observed a few times. The chain carries TRBV28 and TRBJ1-5, with D tentatively TRBD1 (6 bases). The V and J ends lost 3 bases and 2 bases respectively, with 14 bases between them. The CDR3 has 16 residues. Looked up from germline, CDR1 is MDHEN and CDR2 is SYDVKM. CDR3 sequence reads: CASSFTQGRRNQPQHF. The CDR3 bases are TGTGCCAGCAGTTTCACACAGGGACGGCGCAATCAGCCCCAGCATTTT.

The gene calls are TRBV2 and TRBJ2-7; no clear D gene. Germline V CDR1 and CDR2: SNHLY, FYNNEI. V gave up 6 bases and J gave up 3 bases, with 9 bases separating them. The CDR3 consists of 12 residues. CDR3 bases: TGTGCCAGCAGAGACGGTTTCTACGAGCAGTACTTC. Translation: CASRDGFYEQYF.

The rearrangement joins TRBV19 to TRBJ2-2; D is ambiguous. The CDR3 spans 14 residues. Between the trimmed V and J ends, which lost 5 bases and 4 bases, there was a span of 11 bases. Germline V gene sequence: CDR1 LNHDA, CDR2 SQIVND (reference sequence). The CDR3 spells CASSYGVGTGELFF. The CDR3 nucleotides read TGTGCCAGTAGTTATGGCGTGGGCACCGGGGAGCTGTTTTTT.

The table lists this clone with a few counts. V usage is TRBV27 and J usage is TRBJ2-7, with a possible D match to TRBD1 (5 bases). In germline, CDR1 is MNHEY, CDR2 SMNVEV (reference sequence). The germline V and J ends were trimmed by 5 bases and 3 bases, with 11 bases remaining between them. The CDR3 length is 13 residues. CDR3 nucleotides: TGTGCCAGCAGTCTCCGCCAGGGCTACGAGCAGTACTTC. It specifies CASSLRQGYEQYF.

The chain uses TRBV4-3 and TRBJ2-2; D remains unclear. This CDR3 has 13 amino acids. The germline CDR1 and CDR2 sequences are LGHNA and YSLEER. Trimming cost V 8 bases and J 0 bases, with 7 bases left between them. The CDR3 nucleotides read TGCGCCAGCGGGCAGACGAACACCGGGGAGCTGTTTTTT. It yields the protein CASGQTNTGELFF.

The J gene is TRBJ1-2, the V gene TRBV11-2; D call uncertain. Germline values: CDR1 SGHAT, CDR2 FQNNGV. This CDR3 comprises 13 residues. The V and J ends lost 0 bases and 7 bases respectively, with 9 bases between them. The CDR3 region is CASSLEQFGGYTF. The DNA of the CDR3 is TGTGCCAGCAGCTTAGAACAGTTCGGTGGCTACACCTTC.

The chain combines TRBV9 with TRBJ2-2, with a tentative D call TRBD2 (6 bases). This CDR3 is built from 16 residues. Germline V gives CDR1 SGDLS, CDR2 YYNGEE. Trimming took off 0 bases at V and 2 bases at J, with 11 bases between the two ends. This CDR3 is CASSVALEGNTGELFF. The CDR3 DNA reads TGTGCCAGCAGCGTAGCTCTGGAGGGAAACACCGGGGAGCTGTTTTTT.

With regard to this clone: Other DNA variants within this sample encode the same CDR3. This chain links TRBV28 with TRBJ2-7; D not certain. The CDR3 covers 12 residues. V lost 5 bases and J 0 bases, leaving 5 bases between the germline ends. The V gene's germline CDR1 is MDHEN and CDR2 SYDVKM. CDR3 DNA sequence: TGTGCCAGCAGTCCTCCCTCCTACGAGCAGTACTTC. Encoded protein: CASSPPSYEQYF.

This clone occurred a few times. The chain combines TRBV6-4 with TRBJ2-1; 14 nucleotides match TRBD2. The CDR3 is 16 amino acids. V lost 2 bases to trimming and J lost 9 bases; unmatched junction nucleotides: 6. Germline CDR1 is MRHNA and CDR2 is SNTAGT. The chain's CDR3 is CASSDGTSGSYVEQFF. The CDR3 DNA reads TGTGCCAGCAGTGACGGGACTAGCGGGAGTTACGTTGAGCAGTTCTTC.

This chain uses TRBV7-9 with TRBJ2-7; the D gene is possibly TRBD2 (5 bases). Germline V gives CDR1 SEHNR, CDR2 FQNEAQ (reference sequence). V gave up 3 bases and J gave up 3 bases, with 21 bases separating them. The CDR3 covers 17 residues. CDR3 DNA sequence: TGTGCCAGCAGCTTGGATCCAGGCGGGTATAGCCGCTACGAGCAGTACTTC. Translated, it gives CASSLDPGGYSRYEQYF.

At least ten counts were recorded for this clone. This chain uses TRBV7-6 with TRBJ2-7, with D perhaps matching TRBD2 (6 bases). Trimming removed 5 bases at V and 2 bases at J, with 16 bases between. Germline CDR1 SGHVS, CDR2 FNYEAQ. The CDR3 contains 15 residues. Here the CDR3 reads CASSPRGANAYEQYF. The CDR3, as DNA: TGTGCCAGCAGCCCGCGCGGGGCAAACGCCTACGAGCAGTACTTC.

This clone has a handful of counts. The chain carries TRBV4-2 and TRBJ2-1; D not resolved. The germline V gene encodes CDR1 LGHNA and CDR2 YNFKEQ. V was clipped by 1 base and J by 9 bases, with 13 bases between them. This CDR3 comprises 14 residues. The CDR3 loop is CASSQVSVLGEQFF. CDR3 sequence (DNA): TGTGCCAGCAGCCAAGTTTCAGTCTTGGGTGAGCAGTTCTTC.

The CDR3 region is CSLQGTGKVNEQFF. As DNA, the CDR3 is TGCAGCCTACAGGGGACAGGGAAGGTCAATGAGCAGTTCTTC. The V and J genes are TRBV29-1 and TRBJ2-1; 9 positions match TRBD1. The CDR3 is 14 residues long. Losses at the gene ends were 8 bases for V and 6 bases for J; bases not matched to a gene: 11. The germline gives CDR1 SQVTM, CDR2 ANQGSEA.

The chain links TRBV6-4 to TRBJ2-1; D might be TRBD2 (6 bases). Trimming shortened V by 4 bases and J by 7 bases, and 14 bases separated the two germline ends. CDR1 and CDR2 (germline): MRHNA, SNTAGT. This CDR3 spans 14 amino acids. CDR3 in amino acids: CASSVKGGVNEQFF. Written as DNA, the CDR3 is TGTGCCAGCAGTGTTAAAGGAGGGGTGAATGAGCAGTTCTTC.

This clone was picked up a small number of times. This sequence joins TRBV2 and TRBJ2-3; D is perhaps TRBD2 (6 bases). Trimming cost V 0 bases and J 2 bases, with 12 bases left between them. Germline V gives CDR1 SNHLY, CDR2 FYNNEI. This CDR3 comprises 16 residues. The CDR3 DNA reads as TGTGCCAGCAGTGAAGCGCTGGAGGGAATCACAGATACGCAGTATTTT. This sequence encodes CASSEALEGITDTQYF.

As concerns this clone: A read error may produce the germline difference seen at one junction end. This chain connects TRBV2 to TRBJ2-7; D remains ambiguous. Germline V CDR1 and CDR2: SNHLY, FYNNEI. The CDR3 has 15 residues. The CDR3 region is CASSEERGSTYEQYF. The CDR3 DNA is TGTGCCAGCAGCGAAGAACGTGGTTCAACCTACGAGCAGTACTTC.

The rearrangement uses TRBV28 and TRBJ2-3, with D tentatively TRBD1 (6 bases). The CDR3 has 15 residues. The germline CDR1 and CDR2 sequences are MDHEN and SYDVKM. Trimming cost V 1 base and J 2 bases, with 10 bases left between them. The CDR3: CASSLSGVNTDTQYF. CDR3 nucleotides: TGTGCCAGCAGTTTATCAGGGGTGAACACAGATACGCAGTATTTT.